This TCR beta chain was found in a study of HIV-infected patients and healthy controls. No cell fractionation was done, so the repertoire covers all unsorted peripheral blood T cells. Germline V gives CDR1 SSHAT, CDR2 FNYEAQ (reference sequence). V gave up 5 bases and J gave up 5 bases, with 15 bases separating them. This CDR3 spans 14 amino acids. cDNA was made from roughly 470 ng RNA using alpha and beta constant primers. Separate chain-specific third strand synthesis with multiplexing indices produced the alpha and beta libraries. TCRdb re-analysed the 5' RACE reads in MiXCR, keeping a single row per CDR3 protein. The sample holds some 13,000 distinct CDR3 sequences; about 10% are singletons and the top ten take about 6.4%. This clonotype was picked up many times. Its antigen is unknown. Findings and caveats of the study: In HIV-infected patients, the apparent post-therapy Gini index recovery did not replicate in size-matched data. HIV+ repertoires were severely depleted of MAIT alpha-chain CDR3s, unlike healthy controls. CMV-associated CDR3s mostly grew nonsignificantly during therapy, while HIV-associated CDR3s declined significantly. Compared with untreated HIV+ repertoires, healthy controls showed roughly threefold more distinct CDR3s and higher Shannon diversity.

The V call is TRBV7-7, the J call TRBJ2-5; the D gene is possibly TRBD1 (6 bases). This TCR was sampled from an adult in good health. Sample: blood. The CDR3 sequence is CASSLTGGAETQYF. CDR3 bases: TGTGCCAGCAGCCTGACTGGGGGCGCCGAGACCCAGTACTTC.